Here is one T cell receptor (beta chain) with its context. The antigen is unknown. The CDR3 is 15 amino acids. V shed 6 bases and J 0 bases; nucleotides not matched to a gene: 9. The germline CDR1 and CDR2 sequences are SGHRS and YFSETQ. Using immunoSEQ multiplex PCR, the repertoire was profiled, and TCRdb retains in-frame clones only, with some absent. The sample includes about 2.4 million clones, about 92% of them seen just once. The sample originates from a study of shared clonotypes between healthy human individuals. The overall study: In total, the donors were a couple of women and a few men aged 18 to 49. CD4 naive cells filled three plates per donor, CD4 memory three, CD8 naive two and CD8 memory one.

Study-level points and caveats: As a rule, naive subsets had a larger estimated richness than memory subsets. Sorted-subset sequencing, rarefaction showed, was incomplete despite large depth.

Input material: naive CD4+ T cells sorted from blood. The sample's subset: CD45RA+ positively selected. The source is a young man in good health. This rearrangement joins TRBV5-1 to TRBJ2-7; 7 positions agree with TRBD1. The CDR3 sequence: CASTRDSASSYEQYF. The CDR3 region has the DNA TGCGCCAGCACCCGGGACAGTGCAAGCTCCTACGAGCAGTACTTC.